Included here is one T cell receptor beta chain sequence, with context. In the authors' workflow: Cell counts per sample came from amplifying reference gene primers. Sequenced by immunoSEQ multiplex PCR; TCRdb stores in-frame clones only, minus some. V, J and clone size derive from that table, while D and trimming were established from the DNA sequence. Here the sample spans 150,000 to 170,000 clones, roughly 80% being singletons. From germline, CDR1 is LNHDA and CDR2 SQIVND (reference sequence). The J segment lost 3 bases and the V segment lost 5 bases, leaving 1 base of the junction unmatched. The length of the CDR3 is 13 residues. The sample is drawn from a study of blood T cell repertoires in COVID-19. Study-wide background: COVID-19 samples, acute and convalescent, were from the United States, Italy and Spain. From T cells, B-cell-depleted T cells, or PBMCs came the material, which was cDNA or gDNA.

This chain uses TRBV19 with TRBJ1-2; the match to TRBD1 covers 9 bases. Sequenced: peripheral blood. This sequence originates from a woman of 80 years or more with acute or convalescent COVID-19. This CDR3 is CASSDRGDYGYTF. Here the CDR3 DNA reads TGTGCCAGTAGTGACAGGGGGGACTATGGCTACACCTTC. The whole variable domain, remainder taken from reference TRBV19 and TRBJ1-2, is DGGITQSPKYLFRKEGQNVTLSCEQNLNHDAMYWYRQDPGQGLRLIYYSQIVNDFQKGDIAEGYSVSREKKESFPLTVTSAQKNPTAFYLCASSDRGDYGYTFGSGTRLTVV.